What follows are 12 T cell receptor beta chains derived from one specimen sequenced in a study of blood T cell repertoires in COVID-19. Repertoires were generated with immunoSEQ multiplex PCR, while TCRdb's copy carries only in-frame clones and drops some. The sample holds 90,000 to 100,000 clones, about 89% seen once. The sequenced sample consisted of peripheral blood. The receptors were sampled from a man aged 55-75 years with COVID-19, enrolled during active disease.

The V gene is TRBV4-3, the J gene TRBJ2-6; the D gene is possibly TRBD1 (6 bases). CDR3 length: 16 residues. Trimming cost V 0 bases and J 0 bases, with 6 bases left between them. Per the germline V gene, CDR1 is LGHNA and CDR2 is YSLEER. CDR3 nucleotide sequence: TGCGCCAGCAGCCAAGACAGGGGCTCTGGGGCCAACGTCCTGACTTTC. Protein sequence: CASSQDRGSGANVLTF.

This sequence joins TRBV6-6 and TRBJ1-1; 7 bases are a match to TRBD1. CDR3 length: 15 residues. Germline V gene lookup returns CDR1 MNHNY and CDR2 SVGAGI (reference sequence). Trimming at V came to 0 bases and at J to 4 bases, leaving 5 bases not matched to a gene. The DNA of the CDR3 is TGTGCCAGCAGTTACTCGAGGGCAGGGGGCACTGAAGCTTTCTTT. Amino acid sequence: CASSYSRAGGTEAFF.

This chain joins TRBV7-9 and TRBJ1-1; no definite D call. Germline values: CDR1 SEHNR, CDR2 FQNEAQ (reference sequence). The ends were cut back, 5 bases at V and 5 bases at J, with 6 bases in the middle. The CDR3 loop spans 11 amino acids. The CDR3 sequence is CASSPLTEAFF. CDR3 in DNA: TGTGCCAGCAGCCCACTGACTGAAGCTTTCTTT.

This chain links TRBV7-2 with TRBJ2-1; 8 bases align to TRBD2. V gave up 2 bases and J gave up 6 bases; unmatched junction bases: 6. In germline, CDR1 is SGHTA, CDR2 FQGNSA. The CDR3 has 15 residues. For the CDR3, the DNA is TGTGCCAGCAGCTTAAACGGGAGGGGAGGCAATGAGCAGTTCTTC. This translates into CASSLNGRGGNEQFF.

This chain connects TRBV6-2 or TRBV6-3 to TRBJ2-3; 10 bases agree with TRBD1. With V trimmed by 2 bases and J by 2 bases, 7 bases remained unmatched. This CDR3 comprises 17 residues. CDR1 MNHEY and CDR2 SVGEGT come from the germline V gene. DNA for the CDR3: TGTGCCAGCAGTTACGCGACAGGGGGCGCGAACACAGATACGCAGTATTTT. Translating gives CASSYATGGANTDTQYF.

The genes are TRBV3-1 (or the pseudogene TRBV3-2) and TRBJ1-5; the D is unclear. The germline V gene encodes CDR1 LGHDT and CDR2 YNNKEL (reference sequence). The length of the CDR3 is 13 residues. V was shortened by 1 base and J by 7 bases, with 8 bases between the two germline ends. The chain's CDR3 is CASSQGTYQPQHF. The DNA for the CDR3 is TGTGCCAGCAGCCAAGGAACCTACCAGCCCCAGCATTTT.

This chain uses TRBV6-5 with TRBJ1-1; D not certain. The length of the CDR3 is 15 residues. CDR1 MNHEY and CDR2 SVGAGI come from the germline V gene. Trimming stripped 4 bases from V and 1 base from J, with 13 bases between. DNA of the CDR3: TGTGCCAGCAGTTCACGCCCGACTGAGAACACTGAAGCTTTCTTT. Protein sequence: CASSSRPTENTEAFF.

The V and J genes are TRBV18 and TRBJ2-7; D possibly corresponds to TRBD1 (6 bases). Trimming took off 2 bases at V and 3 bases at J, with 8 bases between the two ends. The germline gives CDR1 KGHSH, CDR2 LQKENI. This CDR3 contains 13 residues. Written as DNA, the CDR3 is TGTGCCAGCTCACCAGGGACAAGCTACGAGCAGTACTTC. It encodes CASSPGTSYEQYF.

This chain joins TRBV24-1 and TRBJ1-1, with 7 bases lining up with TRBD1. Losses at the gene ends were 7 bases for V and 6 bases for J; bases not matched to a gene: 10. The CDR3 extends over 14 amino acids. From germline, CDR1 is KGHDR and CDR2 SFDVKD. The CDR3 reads CATSRRGFLPEAFF. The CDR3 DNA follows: TGTGCCACCAGCCGCAGGGGGTTTCTTCCTGAAGCTTTCTTT.

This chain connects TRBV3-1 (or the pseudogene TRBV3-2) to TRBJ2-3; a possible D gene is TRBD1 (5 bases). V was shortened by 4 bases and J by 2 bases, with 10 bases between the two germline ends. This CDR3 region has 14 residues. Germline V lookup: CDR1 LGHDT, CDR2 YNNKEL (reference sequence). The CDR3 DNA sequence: TGTGCCAGCAGCCCCCAAGGGGTCACAGATACGCAGTATTTT. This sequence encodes CASSPQGVTDTQYF.

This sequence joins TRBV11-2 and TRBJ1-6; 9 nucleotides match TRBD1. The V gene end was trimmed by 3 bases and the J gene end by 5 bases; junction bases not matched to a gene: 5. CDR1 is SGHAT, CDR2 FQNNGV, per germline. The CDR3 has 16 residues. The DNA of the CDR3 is TGTGCCAGCAGCTTGGACCGGGACAGGGATAATTCACCCCTCCACTTT. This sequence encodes CASSLDRDRDNSPLHF.

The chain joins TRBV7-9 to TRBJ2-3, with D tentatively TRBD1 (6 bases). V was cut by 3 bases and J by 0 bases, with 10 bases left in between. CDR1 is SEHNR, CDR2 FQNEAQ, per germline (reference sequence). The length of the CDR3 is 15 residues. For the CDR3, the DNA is TGTGCCAGCAGCTTTGGACAGATAAGCACAGATACGCAGTATTTT. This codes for CASSFGQISTDTQYF.